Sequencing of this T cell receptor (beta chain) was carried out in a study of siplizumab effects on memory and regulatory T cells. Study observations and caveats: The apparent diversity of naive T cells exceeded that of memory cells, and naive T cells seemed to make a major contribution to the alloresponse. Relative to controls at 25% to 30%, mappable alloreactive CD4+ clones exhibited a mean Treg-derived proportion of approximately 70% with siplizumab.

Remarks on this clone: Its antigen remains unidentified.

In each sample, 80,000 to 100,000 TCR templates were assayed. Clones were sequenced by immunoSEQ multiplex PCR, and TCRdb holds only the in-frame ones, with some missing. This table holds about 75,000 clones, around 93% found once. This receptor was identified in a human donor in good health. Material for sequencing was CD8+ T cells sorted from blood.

This chain's CDR3 is CASWRGLNGYTF. The CDR3 region has the DNA TGTGCCAGCTGGAGGGGATTGAATGGCTACACCTTC. J is TRBJ1-2 and V is TRBV7-9, with a tentative D call TRBD1 (5 bases). Trimming took off 8 bases at V and 6 bases at J, with 13 bases between the two ends. The germline CDR1 and CDR2 sequences are SEHNR and FQNEAQ (reference sequence). The CDR3 is 12 amino acids.